The clone carrying this T cell receptor beta chain has a count of ten or more. The antigen is undetermined. The sample comes from a study of T cell repertoires in cytomegalovirus infection. Overall study: HLA-B-restricted CMV epitopes that are well studied were used alongside recently identified HLA-C-restricted ones. It can be stated that public TCR beta signatures indicated CMV infection as well as a matching HLA type. Study-wide results and limits: The ex vivo response was dominated by HLA-C-restricted CMV-specific TCR beta clonotypes. People with CMV and the relevant HLA were identified by cumulative public TCR beta family frequency.

Each CDR3 protein is one row after TCRdb ran MiXCR on the reads. Altogether 600,000 to 700,000 distinct CDR3 sequences are present, roughly 36% being singletons, with the ten largest covering roughly 18%. This specimen consisted of cultured PBMCs, obtained from culture after CMV antigen stimulation. This receptor was taken from a human donor in good health (CMV status not recorded). Some clones in this sample may be carry-over from other donors' samples.

The CDR3 is CASSRERAGNTIYF. The CDR3 DNA is TGTGCCAGCAGCCGAGAGAGGGCCGGAAACACCATATATTTT. The chain links TRBV7-2 to TRBJ1-3; D remains ambiguous. Germline CDR1 is SGHTA and CDR2 is FQGNSA. Trimming cost V 5 bases and J 4 bases, with 12 bases left between them. The CDR3 extends over 14 amino acids.